One and the same sample provided the 20 T cell receptor beta chains below, sequenced in a study of blood T cell repertoires in COVID-19. TCRdb's copy holds only in-frame clones and misses some; the assay was immunoSEQ multiplex PCR. The table includes about 110,000 clones, 76% detected once. The source material was peripheral blood. The receptors were gathered from a woman at least 80 years old with acute or convalescent COVID-19.

This clone has only a few counts. The chain combines TRBV19 with TRBJ1-6, with TRBD1 as a possible D gene (6 bases). The germline V and J ends were trimmed by 4 bases and 6 bases, with 16 bases remaining between them. The germline CDR1 and CDR2 sequences are LNHDA and SQIVND (reference sequence). This CDR3 region has 16 residues. The CDR3 spells CASSRGSGHTNSPLHF. The CDR3 nucleotides read TGTGCCAGTAGTAGGGGTTCGGGACACACTAATTCACCCCTCCACTTT.

The chain employs TRBV7-2 and TRBJ2-2, with 8 positions matching TRBD1. V shed 5 bases and J 0 bases; nucleotides not matched to a gene: 2. This CDR3 contains 15 residues. Germline V gene sequence: CDR1 SGHTA, CDR2 FQGNSA. The CDR3 coding sequence is TGTGCCAGCAGCGCACAGGGGGCGAACACCGGGGAGCTGTTTTTT. It codes for CASSAQGANTGELFF.

CDR3 in DNA: TGTGCCACCAGTGATCCCGTGGGGCCAGATACGCAGTATTTT. Translating gives CATSDPVGPDTQYF. The rearrangement uses TRBV24-1 and TRBJ2-3, with a weak D call TRBD1 (5 bases). The CDR3 has 14 amino acids. Trimming left V 3 bases short and J 4 bases short, with 10 bases between. The germline V gene has CDR1 KGHDR and CDR2 SFDVKD.

The chain recombines TRBV12-3 or TRBV12-4 with TRBJ1-5, with unresolved D. Deletions cut 0 bases from V and 6 bases from J, with 6 bases between. The CDR3 runs 13 residues. The CDR3 DNA reads TGTGCCAGCAGTTTAGCAGGCGGTCAGCCCCAGCATTTT. This translates into CASSLAGGQPQHF.

This chain joins TRBV19 and TRBJ1-2, with TRBD1 as a possible D gene (5 bases). V was clipped by 3 bases and J by 2 bases, with 10 bases between them. Germline assignment: CDR1 LNHDA and CDR2 SQIVND (reference sequence). The CDR3 contains 14 residues. In nucleotides, the CDR3 is TGTGCCAGTAGTATCCCAGGGTACAACTATGGCTACACCTTC. This encodes CASSIPGYNYGYTF.

The chain is built from TRBV30 and TRBJ2-7; TRBD2 might be the D (6 bases). There are 13 residues in the CDR3. The germline V gene encodes CDR1 GTSNPN and CDR2 SVGIG (reference sequence). Trimming cost V 7 bases and J 0 bases, with 13 bases left between them. This chain's CDR3 is CAFLEGNSYEQYF. CDR3 coding DNA: TGTGCCTTCCTGGAGGGGAACTCCTACGAGCAGTACTTC.

The gene calls are TRBV6-6 and TRBJ2-3; 8 bases are a match to TRBD2. Germline assignment: CDR1 MNHNY and CDR2 SVGAGI (reference sequence). Trimming at V came to 5 bases and at J to 4 bases, leaving 14 bases not matched to a gene. This CDR3 region has 17 residues. The CDR3: CASSPIGAGGPSDTQYF. The CDR3 coding sequence is TGTGCCAGCAGTCCCATAGGGGCGGGGGGACCGTCAGATACGCAGTATTTT.

This clone was found a few times. The chain links TRBV30 to TRBJ2-5; 11 bases are shared with TRBD2. The CDR3 totals 12 residues. The germline CDR1 and CDR2 sequences are GTSNPN and SVGIG (reference sequence). Trimming took 5 bases from V and 4 from J; bases not matched to a gene: 0. CDR3 in amino acids: CAWGLAGETQYF. CDR3 coding DNA: TGTGCCTGGGGACTAGCGGGAGAGACCCAGTACTTC.

V and J are TRBV6-1 and TRBJ2-7; D possibly corresponds to TRBD2 (6 bases). Trimming shortened V by 3 bases and J by 6 bases, and 6 bases separated the two germline ends. The CDR3 covers 11 residues. The germline gives CDR1 MNHNS, CDR2 SASEGT. The CDR3 loop reads CASSEGGEQYF. As DNA, the CDR3 is TGTGCCAGCAGTGAGGGGGGCGAGCAGTACTTC.

The J gene is TRBJ2-2, the V gene TRBV21-1; TRBD1, the table's D call, was not compared with the DNA. TRBV21-1 is described as a pseudogene. The CDR3 sequence is 15 residues long. In DNA, the CDR3 is TGTGCCAGCAGCAAAGGACAGGGGGCGGCCGGGGAGCTGTTTTTT. Protein: CASSKGQGAAGELFF.

The chain's CDR3 is CASSQEGARVQTQYF. The CDR3 DNA reads as TGTGCCAGCAGCCAAGAGGGCGCCAGGGTACAGACCCAGTACTTC. The chain is built from TRBV4-2 and TRBJ2-5; possible D gene TRBD1, 5 bases. Germline loops: CDR1 LGHNA, CDR2 YNFKEQ. This CDR3 region has 15 residues. The V and J ends lost 0 bases and 6 bases respectively, with 14 bases between them.

The rearrangement links TRBV7-6 to TRBJ1-2; weak D call: TRBD1 (6 bases). The germline gives CDR1 SGHVS, CDR2 FNYEAQ. With 5 bases removed from V and 5 bases from J, the gap between germline ends came to 18 bases. The CDR3 spans 15 residues. CDR3 coding DNA: TGTGCCAGCAGCCCTAGTTCAGGGGATTTTTATGGCTACACCTTC. Its translation: CASSPSSGDFYGYTF. The full variable domain, its missing parts supplied by reference TRBV7-6 and TRBJ1-2, is GAGVSQSPRYKVTKRGQDVALRCDPISGHVSLYWYRQALGQGPEFLTYFNYEAQQDKSGLPNDRFSAERPEGSISTLTIQRTEQRDSAMYRCASSPSSGDFYGYTFGSGTRLTVV.

The rearrangement uses TRBV7-8 and TRBJ1-2; 7 nucleotides match TRBD1. V was pared by 8 bases and J by 1 base, with 10 bases of the junction left unmatched. The length of the CDR3 is 15 residues. Germline assignment: CDR1 SGHVS and CDR2 FQNEAQ. The CDR3 is CASAQGDSFNYGYTF. The DNA of the CDR3 is TGTGCCAGCGCCCAGGGGGACAGTTTTAACTATGGCTACACCTTC.

The chain links TRBV5-1 to TRBJ2-3; D possibly corresponds to TRBD2 (6 bases). From germline, CDR1 is SGHRS and CDR2 YFSETQ. The V end lost 1 base, the J end lost 8 bases, and 11 bases lay between the germline ends. The CDR3 runs 13 residues. In DNA, the CDR3 is TGCGCCAGCAGCTTGTGGCGGGGTAGTACGCAGTATTTT. Its protein is CASSLWRGSTQYF.

The chain links TRBV28 to TRBJ2-5, with TRBD2 identical over 12 bases. Germline values: CDR1 MDHEN, CDR2 SYDVKM. CDR3 size: 15 residues. Losses at the gene ends were 5 bases for V and 5 bases for J; bases not matched to a gene: 6. As DNA, the CDR3 is TGTGCCAGCAGTACTAGCGGGAGGACGAGGGAGACCCAGTACTTC. This gives the protein CASSTSGRTRETQYF.

The genes are TRBV5-4 and TRBJ1-1; weak D call: TRBD1 (5 bases). Between the trimmed V and J ends, which lost 4 bases and 0 bases, there was a span of 10 bases. The CDR3 runs 14 residues. The germline V gene has CDR1 SGHNT and CDR2 YYREEE (reference sequence). This CDR3 is CASSPGGMNTEAFF. For the CDR3, the DNA is TGTGCCAGCAGCCCCGGGGGGATGAACACTGAAGCTTTCTTT.

This clone occurred many times. This chain connects TRBV4-3 to TRBJ1-6, with a weak D call TRBD1 (6 bases). CDR1 is LGHNA, CDR2 YSLEER, per germline. The CDR3 runs 16 residues. V lost 0 bases and J 10 bases, leaving 16 bases between the germline ends. CDR3 sequence (DNA): TGCGCCAGCAGCCAAGATTGGTCGGGGCAGGGGTCACCCCTCCACTTT. This sequence encodes CASSQDWSGQGSPLHF.

The rearrangement links TRBV18 to TRBJ1-2; TRBD1 matches at 10 bases. Germline V lookup: CDR1 KGHSH, CDR2 LQKENI. The CDR3 spans 13 residues. After removal of 6 bases from V and 9 bases from J, the junction contained 7 bases not matched to a gene. CDR3 loop: CASSSDRGQRYTF. CDR3 nucleotides: TGTGCCAGCTCGTCCGACAGGGGGCAACGCTACACCTTC.

The chain joins TRBV2 to TRBJ1-5, with 8 bases aligning to TRBD1. Looked up from germline, CDR1 is SNHLY and CDR2 is FYNNEI. J was trimmed by 7 bases and V by 6 bases; bases with no gene match: 5. The CDR3 spans 13 residues. CDR3 residues: CASSQGASQPQHF. CDR3 nucleotide sequence: TGTGCCAGCAGCCAGGGGGCAAGCCAGCCCCAGCATTTT.

J is TRBJ1-4 and V is TRBV3-1 (or the pseudogene TRBV3-2); tentatively, D is TRBD1 (6 bases). V dropped 4 bases and J dropped 0 bases, with 15 bases sitting between them. Germline CDR1 is LGHDT and CDR2 is YNNKEL (reference sequence). This CDR3 is 17 amino acids long. CDR3 sequence: CASSRPLQGSTNEKLFF. CDR3 DNA sequence: TGTGCCAGCAGCCGGCCCCTTCAGGGGTCAACTAATGAAAAACTGTTTTTT.